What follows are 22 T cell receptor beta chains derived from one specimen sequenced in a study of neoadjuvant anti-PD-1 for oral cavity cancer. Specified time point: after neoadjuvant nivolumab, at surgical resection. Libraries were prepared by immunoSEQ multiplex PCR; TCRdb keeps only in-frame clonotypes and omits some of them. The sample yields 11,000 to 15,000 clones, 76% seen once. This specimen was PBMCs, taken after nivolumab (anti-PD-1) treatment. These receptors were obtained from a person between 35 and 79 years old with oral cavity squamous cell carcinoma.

The CDR3 sequence: CAWSFNRAYGYTF. DNA for the CDR3: TGTGCCTGGAGTTTCAACAGAGCCTATGGCTACACCTTC. The chain couples TRBV30 to TRBJ1-2; D ambiguous. V lost 2 bases to trimming and J lost 4 bases, with 11 bases between them. The CDR3 is made up of 13 amino acids. The germline V gene encodes CDR1 GTSNPN and CDR2 SVGIG (reference sequence).

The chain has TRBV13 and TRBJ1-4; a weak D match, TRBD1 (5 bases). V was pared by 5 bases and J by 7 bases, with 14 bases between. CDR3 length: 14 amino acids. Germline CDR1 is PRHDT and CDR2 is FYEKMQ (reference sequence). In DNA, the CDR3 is TGTGCCAGCAGCATTCAGGGACGGGGTGAAAAACTGTTTTTT. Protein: CASSIQGRGEKLFF.

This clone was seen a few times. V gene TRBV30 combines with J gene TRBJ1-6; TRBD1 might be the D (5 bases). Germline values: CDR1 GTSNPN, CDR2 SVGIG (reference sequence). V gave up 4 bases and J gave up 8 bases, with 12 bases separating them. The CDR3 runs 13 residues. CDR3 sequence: CAWKGRVYSPLHF. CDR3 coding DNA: TGTGCCTGGAAAGGCAGGGTTTATTCACCCCTCCACTTT.

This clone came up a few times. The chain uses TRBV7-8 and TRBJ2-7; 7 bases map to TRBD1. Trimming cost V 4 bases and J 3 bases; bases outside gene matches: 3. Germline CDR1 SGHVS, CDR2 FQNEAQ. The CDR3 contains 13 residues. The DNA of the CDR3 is TGTGCCAGCAGCTCAAGGACAGGCTACGAGCAGTACTTC. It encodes CASSSRTGYEQYF.

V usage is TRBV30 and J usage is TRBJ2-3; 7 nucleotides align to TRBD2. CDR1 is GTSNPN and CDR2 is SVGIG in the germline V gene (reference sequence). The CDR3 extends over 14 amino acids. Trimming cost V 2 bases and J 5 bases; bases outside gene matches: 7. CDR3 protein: CAWSLLAGVDTQYF. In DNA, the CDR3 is TGTGCCTGGAGTCTGTTGGCGGGAGTAGATACGCAGTATTTT.

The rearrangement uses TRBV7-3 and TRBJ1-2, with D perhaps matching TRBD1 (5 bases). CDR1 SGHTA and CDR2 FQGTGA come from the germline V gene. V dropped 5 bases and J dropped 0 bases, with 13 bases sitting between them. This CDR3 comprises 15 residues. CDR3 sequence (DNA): TGTGCCAGCAGCCCCGGGACGGACCCTAACTATGGCTACACCTTC. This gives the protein CASSPGTDPNYGYTF.

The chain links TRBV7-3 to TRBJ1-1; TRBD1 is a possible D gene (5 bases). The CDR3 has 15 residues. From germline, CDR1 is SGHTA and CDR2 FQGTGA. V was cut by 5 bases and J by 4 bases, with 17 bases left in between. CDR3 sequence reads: CASSIHSGGVTEAFF. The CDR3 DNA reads TGTGCCAGCAGCATCCATTCGGGAGGGGTCACTGAAGCTTTCTTT.

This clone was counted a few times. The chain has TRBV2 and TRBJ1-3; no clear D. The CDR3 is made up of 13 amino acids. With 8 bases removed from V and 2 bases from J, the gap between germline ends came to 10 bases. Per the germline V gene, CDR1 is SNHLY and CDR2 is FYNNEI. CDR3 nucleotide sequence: TGTGCCAGCGCCGGGGTAACTGGAAACACCATATATTTT. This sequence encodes CASAGVTGNTIYF.

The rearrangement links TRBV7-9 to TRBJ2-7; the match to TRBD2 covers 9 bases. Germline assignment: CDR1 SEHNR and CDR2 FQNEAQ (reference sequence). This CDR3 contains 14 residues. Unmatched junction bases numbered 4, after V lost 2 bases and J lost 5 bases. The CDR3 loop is CASSLQRGVNEQYF. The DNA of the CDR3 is TGTGCCAGCAGCTTACAGCGGGGGGTAAACGAGCAGTACTTC. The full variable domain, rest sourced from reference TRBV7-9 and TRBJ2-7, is DTGVSQNPRHKITKRGQNVTFRCDPISEHNRLYWYRQTLGQGPEFLTYFQNEAQLEKSRLLSDRFSAERPKGSFSTLEIQRTEQGDSAMYLCASSLQRGVNEQYFGPGTRLTVT.

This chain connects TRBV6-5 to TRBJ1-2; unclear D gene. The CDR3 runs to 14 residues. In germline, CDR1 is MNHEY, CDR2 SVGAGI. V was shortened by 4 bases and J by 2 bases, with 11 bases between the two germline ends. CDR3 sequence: CASSSSRENYGYTF. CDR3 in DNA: TGTGCCAGCAGTTCCTCTCGGGAGAACTATGGCTACACCTTC.

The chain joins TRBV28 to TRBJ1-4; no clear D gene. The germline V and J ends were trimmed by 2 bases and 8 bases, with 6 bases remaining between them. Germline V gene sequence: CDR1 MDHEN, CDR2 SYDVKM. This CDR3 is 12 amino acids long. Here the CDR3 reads CASSLTNEKLFF. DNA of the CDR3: TGTGCCAGCAGTTTAACCAACGAAAAACTGTTTTTT. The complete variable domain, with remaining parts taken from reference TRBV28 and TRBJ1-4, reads DVKVTQSSRYLVKRTGEKVFLECVQDMDHENMFWYRQDPGLGLRLIYFSYDVKMKEKGDIPEGYSVSREKKERFSLILESASTNQTSMYLCASSLTNEKLFFGSGTQLSVL.

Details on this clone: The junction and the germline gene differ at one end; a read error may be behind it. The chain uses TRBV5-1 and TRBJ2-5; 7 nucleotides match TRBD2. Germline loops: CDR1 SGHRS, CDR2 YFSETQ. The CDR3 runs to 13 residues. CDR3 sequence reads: CASGLRGGETQYF. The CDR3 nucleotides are TGCGCCAGCGGCTTAAGGGGAGGGGAGACCCAGTACTTC.

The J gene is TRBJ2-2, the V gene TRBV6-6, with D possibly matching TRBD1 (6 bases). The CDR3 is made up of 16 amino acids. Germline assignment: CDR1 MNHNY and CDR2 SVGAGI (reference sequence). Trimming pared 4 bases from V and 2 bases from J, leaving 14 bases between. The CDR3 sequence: CASSSIGTHNTGELFF. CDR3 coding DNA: TGTGCCAGCAGTTCCATAGGGACACATAACACCGGGGAGCTGTTTTTT.

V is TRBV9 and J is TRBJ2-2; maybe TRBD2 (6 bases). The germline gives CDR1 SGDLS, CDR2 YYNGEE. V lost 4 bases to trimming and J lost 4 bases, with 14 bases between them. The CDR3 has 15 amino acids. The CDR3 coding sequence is TGTGCCAGCAGCCCGGGACTGCGAGGCACCGGGGAGCTGTTTTTT. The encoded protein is CASSPGLRGTGELFF.

CDR3 in DNA: TGTGCCAGCAGTTACTCGATCCGGTTACCACCCTACGAGCAGTACTTC. Translating it yields CASSYSIRLPPYEQYF. The J gene is TRBJ2-7, the V gene TRBV6-5; D gene unclear. V was clipped by 0 bases and J by 2 bases, with 14 bases between them. CDR1 MNHEY and CDR2 SVGAGI come from the germline V gene. CDR3 length: 16 residues.

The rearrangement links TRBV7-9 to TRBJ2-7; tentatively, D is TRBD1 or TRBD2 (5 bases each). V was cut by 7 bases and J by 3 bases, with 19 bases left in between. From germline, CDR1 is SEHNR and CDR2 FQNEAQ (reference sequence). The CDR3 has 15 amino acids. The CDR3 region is CASKGTVAGSYEQYF. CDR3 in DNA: TGTGCCAGCAAGGGTACGGTGGCAGGGAGCTACGAGCAGTACTTC.

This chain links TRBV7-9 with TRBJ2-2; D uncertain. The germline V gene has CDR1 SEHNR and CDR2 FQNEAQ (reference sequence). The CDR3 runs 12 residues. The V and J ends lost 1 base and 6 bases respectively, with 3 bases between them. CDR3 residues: CASSLEAGELFF. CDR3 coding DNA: TGTGCCAGCAGCTTAGAGGCCGGGGAGCTGTTTTTT.

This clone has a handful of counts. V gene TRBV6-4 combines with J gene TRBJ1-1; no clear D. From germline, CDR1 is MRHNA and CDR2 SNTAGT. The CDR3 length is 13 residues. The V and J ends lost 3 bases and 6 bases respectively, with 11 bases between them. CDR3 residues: CASSEDFTAEAFF. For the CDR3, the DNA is TGTGCCAGCAGTGAGGACTTTACCGCTGAAGCTTTCTTT.

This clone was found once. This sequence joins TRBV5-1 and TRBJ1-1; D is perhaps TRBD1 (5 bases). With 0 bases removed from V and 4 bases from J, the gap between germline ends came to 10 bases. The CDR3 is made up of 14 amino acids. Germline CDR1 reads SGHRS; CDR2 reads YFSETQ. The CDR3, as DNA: TGCGCCAGCAGCTTGGCATGGGGCAGCACTGAAGCTTTCTTT. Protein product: CASSLAWGSTEAFF.

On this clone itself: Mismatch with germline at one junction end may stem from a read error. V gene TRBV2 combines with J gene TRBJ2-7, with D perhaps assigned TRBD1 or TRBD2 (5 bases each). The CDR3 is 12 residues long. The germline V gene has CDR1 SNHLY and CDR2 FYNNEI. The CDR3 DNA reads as TGTGCCAGCTCCCGGTTGAGGGGACCGCACGACTTC. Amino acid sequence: CASSRLRGPHDF.

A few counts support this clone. The DNA for the CDR3 is TGTGCCAGCAGCTTTAACTCCTACGAGCAGTACTTC. Its protein product is CASSFNSYEQYF. V gene TRBV7-6 combines with J gene TRBJ2-7; no definite D call. This CDR3 region has 12 residues. Germline V CDR1 and CDR2: SGHVS, FNYEAQ. Trimming took off 3 bases at V and 0 bases at J, with 3 bases between the two ends.

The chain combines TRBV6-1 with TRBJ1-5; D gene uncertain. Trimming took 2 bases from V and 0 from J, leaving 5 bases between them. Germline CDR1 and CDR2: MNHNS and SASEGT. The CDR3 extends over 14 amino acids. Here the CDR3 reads CASSEWGSNQPQHF. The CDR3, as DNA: TGTGCCAGCAGTGAATGGGGTAGCAATCAGCCCCAGCATTTT.